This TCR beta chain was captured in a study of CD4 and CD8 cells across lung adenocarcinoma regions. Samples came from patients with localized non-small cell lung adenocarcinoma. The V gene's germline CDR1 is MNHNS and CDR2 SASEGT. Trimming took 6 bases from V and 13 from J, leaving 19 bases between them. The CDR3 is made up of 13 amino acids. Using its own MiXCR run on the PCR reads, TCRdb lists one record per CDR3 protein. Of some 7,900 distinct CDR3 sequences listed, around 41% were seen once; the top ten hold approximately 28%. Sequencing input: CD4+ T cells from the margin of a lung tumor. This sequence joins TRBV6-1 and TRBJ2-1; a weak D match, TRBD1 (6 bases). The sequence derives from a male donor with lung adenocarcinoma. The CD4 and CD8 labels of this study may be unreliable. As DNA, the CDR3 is TGTGCCAGCAGCCCGACAGGACAAGAGACCCAGTTCTTC. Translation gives CASSPTGQETQFF.